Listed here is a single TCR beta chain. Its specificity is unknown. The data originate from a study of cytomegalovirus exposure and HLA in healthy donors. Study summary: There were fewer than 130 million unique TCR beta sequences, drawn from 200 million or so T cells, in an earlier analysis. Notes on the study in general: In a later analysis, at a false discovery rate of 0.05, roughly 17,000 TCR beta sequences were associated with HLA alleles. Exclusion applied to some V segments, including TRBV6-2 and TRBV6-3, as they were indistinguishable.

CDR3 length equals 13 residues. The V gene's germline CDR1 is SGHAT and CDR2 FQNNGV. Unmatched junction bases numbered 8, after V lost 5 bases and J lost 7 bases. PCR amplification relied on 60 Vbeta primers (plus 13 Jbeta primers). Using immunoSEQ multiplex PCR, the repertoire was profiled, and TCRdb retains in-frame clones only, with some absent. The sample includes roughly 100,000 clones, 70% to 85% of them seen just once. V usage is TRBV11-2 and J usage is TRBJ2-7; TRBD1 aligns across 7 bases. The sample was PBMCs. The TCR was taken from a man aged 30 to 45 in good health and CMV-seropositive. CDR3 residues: CASSTRQGWEQYF. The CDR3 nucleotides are TGTGCCAGCAGCACACGACAGGGTTGGGAGCAGTACTTC.